The source of this T cell receptor (beta chain) is a study of shared clonotypes between healthy human individuals (dated by TCRdb to the early 2020s). Looking at the study overall: The cohort included three men and two women between 18 and 49 years of age. The study deeply sequenced blood TCR repertoires of five healthy adults to estimate repertoire size and the extent of clonotype sharing between individuals. For each donor, three plates each were used for CD4 naive and CD4 memory, two plates were used for CD8 naive, and one plate was used for CD8 memory. Libraries were prepared and TCR repertoires were sequenced by different laboratories using diverse techniques, in order to increase sequencing depth and limit assay-specific biases. Each donor's leukapheresis produced roughly between about 0.9 and 9.5 billion PBMCs.

Using the deep immunoSEQ assay, TCR CDR3 regions were amplified from genomic DNA by multiplex PCR. Extracted genomic DNA from each cell subset was distributed evenly across all wells of several immunoSEQ 96-well plates, and each plate was treated as a replicate. For sorted subsets, about 210 ng of genomic DNA, equivalent to roughly 30,000 T cell genomes, went into each replicate PCR. The purified libraries were quantified using a Qubit 3.0 fluorometer, sized with a Bioanalyzer 2100, and then quantified again using the KAPA Library Quantification kit. Each immunoSEQ 96-well plate was sequenced on its own single-read 150-cycle Illumina NextSeq 550 flow cell. Per the authors' processing: The immunoSEQ output contained only junctional sequences without quality scores, so filtering could not match that applied to full-length reads. Sequences were annotated with PyIR, a Python wrapper for IgBLAST v1.9, and V/J genes and CDR3 were assigned using IMGT germline references. Any read was removed if the V/J assignment was weak (E-value above 1e-6), the CDR3 was missing, or the read contained stop codons, out-of-frame junctions, or ambiguous translated residues. V3J clonotypes were defined as sequences sharing the same inferred V gene, J gene, and CDR3 amino acid sequence. Percentage overlap between repertoires was calculated by dividing the number of shared unique clonotypes by the size of the smaller repertoire. RTK rarefaction, the Chao1 estimator, and Recon v2.1 estimates of unobserved clonotypes were used to assess repertoire richness. Generation probabilities for all TCRbeta clonotypes obtained by the gDNA method from a handful of donors were computed using OLGA. TCRdb limited this immuneACCESS table to in-frame rearrangements with V and J called. A share of clones is missing; checked studies link under half to unresolved V genes, and the rest is unexplained. V and J calls and clone size are given by that table; D and trimming were obtained from the DNA. The sample table shows roughly 1,100,000 clones, and under 80% are seen once. Jointly, the top ten make up approximately 1.5% of the sample.

The donors were healthy, HIV-negative adults who had no recently reported acute infections or vaccinations. All donors were Caucasian adults living in Nashville, Tennessee, USA. Magnetic negative selection was used to enrich CD4+ T cells, after which naive cells were positively selected on CD45RA and the negative fraction became the memory subset. After blood collection by leukapheresis, PBMCs were isolated using Ficoll-Histopaque density gradient centrifugation and then cryopreserved in the vapor phase of liquid nitrogen. Purity and quantity of every magnetically sorted T cell population were checked by analytical flow cytometry. Genomic DNA was isolated from each sorted fraction and quantified by UV absorbance on a Nanodrop 2000c. On this clone itself: Its specific antigen is unknown. One base away there is no much larger clone; base qualities are not given.

In the germline V gene, CDR1 corresponds to SGHTA and CDR2 to FQGNSA. A distance of 13 bases separates the germline ends of V and J, which lose 1 base and 1 base respectively. Spanning cysteine to phenylalanine, the CDR3 consists of 16 amino acids. Just CDR3 DNA is preserved here, 48 bases in frame from base 1. Paper-wide results and their limitations: Estimated clonotype richness was generally larger for naive than for memory subsets. The genetic and exposure-history diversity represented was limited by the small number of donors. Pairwise subsampling indicated that sequencing depth was expected to affect the degree of clonotype sharing among donors. Sampling was restricted to blood, and TCR repertoires in tissues likely differ from the TCR repertoires found in blood. Across a few donors, approximately 5% of naive CD4, roughly 3.5% of naive CD8, roughly 2.2% of memory CD4, and about 0.4% of memory CD8 clonotypes were shared. Even with the large sequencing depth, rarefaction of the sorted-subset datasets indicated that sequencing was incomplete. Clonotypes shared by all four sorted-subset donors showed higher generation probabilities than non-shared clonotypes.

The V gene is TRBV7-2 and the J gene is TRBJ1-1; the D gene remains uncertain. The sequence was collected from a man aged 18-30 years in good health. Specimen: memory CD4+ T cells sorted from blood. What the cell subset or site label conveys for this sample: CD45RA-negative fraction. The CDR3 reads as follows: CASSLDGVGRNTEAFF. The sequence in DNA is TGTGCCAGCAGCTTAGACGGCGTGGGCAGGAACACTGAAGCTTTCTTT.